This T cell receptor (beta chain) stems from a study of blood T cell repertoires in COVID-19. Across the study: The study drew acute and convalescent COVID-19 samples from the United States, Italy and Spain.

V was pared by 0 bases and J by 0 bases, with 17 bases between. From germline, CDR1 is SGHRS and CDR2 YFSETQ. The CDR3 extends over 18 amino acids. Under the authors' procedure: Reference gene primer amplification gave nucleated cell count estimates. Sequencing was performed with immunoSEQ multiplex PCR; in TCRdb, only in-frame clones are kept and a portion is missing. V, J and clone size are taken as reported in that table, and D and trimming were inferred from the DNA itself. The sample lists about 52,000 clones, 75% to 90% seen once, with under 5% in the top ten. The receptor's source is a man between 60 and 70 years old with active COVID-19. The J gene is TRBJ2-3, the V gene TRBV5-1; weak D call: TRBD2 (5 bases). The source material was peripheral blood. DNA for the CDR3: TGCGCCAGCAGCTTGGGCTCGGGGAAGGGTGGCAGCACAGATACGCAGTATTTT. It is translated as CASSLGSGKGGSTDTQYF.